These 5 T cell receptor beta chains were all obtained from the same sample, sequenced in a study of cytomegalovirus exposure and HLA in healthy donors. PCR was performed using 60 Vbeta and 13 Jbeta primers. Data came from immunoSEQ multiplex PCR; TCRdb stores just in-frame clones and leaves some out. The repertoire holds roughly 120,000 clones, with 60% to 85% as singletons. Sample: PBMCs. These receptors came from a woman between 35 and 50 years old in good health and CMV-seropositive.

The CDR3 DNA reads TGTGCCAGTAGTACCCAGGCGAACACTGAAGCTTTCTTT. The encoded protein is CASSTQANTEAFF. The chain has TRBV19 and TRBJ1-1; no clear D. The CDR3 is 13 residues long. Trimming took off 4 bases at V and 1 base at J, with 7 bases between the two ends. Germline CDR1 LNHDA, CDR2 SQIVND (reference sequence).

The chain carries TRBV5-6 and TRBJ2-3; 9 bases fit TRBD1. J was trimmed by 2 bases and V by 2 bases; bases with no gene match: 3. Per germline, CDR1 SGHDT and CDR2 YYEEEE. The CDR3 has 15 residues. CDR3: CASSFGTGSTDTQYF. The CDR3 region has the DNA TGTGCCAGCAGCTTCGGGACAGGGTCCACAGATACGCAGTATTTT.

The chain is built from TRBV6-5 and TRBJ1-2; D is unresolved. V lost 5 bases and J 2 bases, leaving 9 bases between the germline ends. CDR1 is MNHEY, CDR2 SVGAGI, per germline. CDR3 size: 13 residues. The CDR3 sequence is CASSMTSNYGYTF. Written as DNA, the CDR3 is TGTGCCAGCAGTATGACATCCAACTATGGCTACACCTTC.

This clone was detected only a few times. As DNA, the CDR3 is TGTGCCAGCAGTCTCCAAAGACTGTCGGGCGAGCAGTACTTC. This encodes CASSLQRLSGEQYF. The chain is built from TRBV2 and TRBJ2-7; D remains unclear. Germline CDR1 is SNHLY and CDR2 is FYNNEI. V lost 5 bases, J lost 6 bases, and 17 bases lay in between. The CDR3 loop spans 14 amino acids.

CDR3 sequence: CASGPYEEGYEQYF. The CDR3 DNA reads TGTGCTAGTGGTCCCTACGAGGAGGGGTACGAGCAGTACTTC. This rearrangement joins TRBV12-5 to TRBJ2-7, with a tentative D call TRBD2 (6 bases). Germline CDR1 is LGHNT and CDR2 is FRNRAP. CDR3 length equals 14 residues. Trimming took 5 bases from V and 4 from J, leaving 15 bases between them.